Shown below are 8 T cell receptor beta chains from a single sample sequenced in a study of blood T cell repertoires in COVID-19. Sequenced by immunoSEQ multiplex PCR; TCRdb stores in-frame clones only, minus some. Among around 140,000 clones listed, roughly 84% were seen once. The specimen sequenced was peripheral blood. These receptors were collected from a man aged 30-40 years with COVID-19, enrolled during active disease.

The V and J genes are TRBV4-1 and TRBJ1-3, with 7 bases identical to TRBD1. CDR1 and CDR2 (germline): MGHRA, YSYEKL. This CDR3 has 16 residues. The V gene end was trimmed by 3 bases and the J gene end by 0 bases; junction bases not matched to a gene: 5. CDR3 in amino acids: CASSQTRGPSGNTIYF. The CDR3 bases are TGCGCCAGCAGCCAGACAAGGGGGCCCTCTGGAAACACCATATATTTT.

This clone was seen just once. The chain combines TRBV10-3 with TRBJ2-7; 7 bases align to TRBD1. J was trimmed by 0 bases and V by 10 bases; bases with no gene match: 9. Germline loops: CDR1 ENHRY, CDR2 SYGVKD. The CDR3 consists of 14 residues. This CDR3 is CATARDSSSYEQYF. The CDR3 nucleotides are TGTGCCACAGCCCGGGACAGCAGCTCCTACGAGCAGTACTTC.

This clone was observed once. V is TRBV4-2 and J is TRBJ1-2, with 8 bases fitting TRBD1. Germline trimming cut 0 bases from V and 5 bases from J; bases unmatched to any gene: 11. The CDR3 runs 17 residues. CDR1 is LGHNA, CDR2 YNFKEQ, per germline. The CDR3 DNA sequence: TGTGCCAGCAGCCAAGATAATTGGGCAGGGGGCCCTTATGGCTACACCTTC. This encodes CASSQDNWAGGPYGYTF.

This clone appeared once. V usage is TRBV2 and J usage is TRBJ2-3; D unclear. The ends were cut back, 5 bases at V and 2 bases at J, with 14 bases in the middle. The germline CDR1 and CDR2 sequences are SNHLY and FYNNEI. The length of the CDR3 is 15 residues. DNA of the CDR3: TGTGCCAGCAGTCTATTAGAGCTGAACACAGATACGCAGTATTTT. As protein: CASSLLELNTDTQYF.

The V and J genes are TRBV21-1 and TRBJ1-1; the table's D gene call, TRBD1, was not cross checked with the DNA. TRBV21-1 is marked as a pseudogene. The CDR3 extends over 12 amino acids. DNA of the CDR3: TGTGCCATCAGCCAGGGGGGCACTGAAGCTTTCTTT. This sequence encodes CAISQGGTEAFF.

The V gene is TRBV11-2, the J gene TRBJ2-2; weak D call: TRBD2 (6 bases). There are 16 residues in the CDR3. V lost 4 bases and J 2 bases, leaving 14 bases between the germline ends. Germline loops: CDR1 SGHAT, CDR2 FQNNGV. The CDR3 region has the DNA TGTGCCAGCAGCTCCCGGGGGTGGATAAACACCGGGGAGCTGTTTTTT. Amino acid sequence: CASSSRGWINTGELFF.

The genes are TRBV2 and TRBJ2-2; D is unclear. V was clipped by 4 bases and J by 6 bases, with 9 bases between them. Germline V CDR1 and CDR2: SNHLY, FYNNEI. The CDR3 consists of 13 residues. CDR3 sequence (DNA): TGTGCCAGCAGTGGGCAGATCTCCGGGGAGCTGTTTTTT. Residues: CASSGQISGELFF.

The chain couples TRBV11-2 to TRBJ1-2; D call uncertain. Trimming shortened V by 5 bases and J by 4 bases, and 5 bases separated the two germline ends. CDR1 and CDR2 (germline): SGHAT, FQNNGV. CDR3 length: 11 amino acids. In nucleotides, the CDR3 is TGTGCCAGCAGCCCCAGCTATGGCTACACCTTC. Protein sequence: CASSPSYGYTF.